This TCR beta chain was captured by sequencing in a study of beta chain features in type 1 diabetes. Across the study: Examination spanned around 110,000,000 sorted cells from all samples. General study results and limits: PCR might favor shorter templates, equally in patients and controls. Since sequencing was performed on cDNA, cells with high TCR expression could be over-represented. Junctions at VDJ sites from type 1 diabetes patients had fewer insertions and more deletions.

Isolated RNA was reverse transcribed in full, so expressed TCRB transcripts were sequenced. Libraries were prepared by immunoSEQ multiplex PCR; TCRdb keeps only in-frame clonotypes and omits some of them. The sample has under 400,000 clones, over 9.5% seen once. CDR1 is GTSNPN and CDR2 is SVGIG in the germline V gene (reference sequence). Trimming shortened V by 0 bases and J by 1 base, and 9 bases separated the two germline ends. The CDR3 runs to 14 residues. In this sample, this clone turned up a few times. Its antigen remains unknown. Sequenced input: naive CD4+ T cells from blood. The origin of this receptor is a man in his late teens or twenties in good health. The rearrangement links TRBV30 to TRBJ1-1; D perhaps matches TRBD1 (5 bases). CDR3 DNA sequence: TGTGCCTGGAGTGTCAGGCAGGGGAACACTGAAGCTTTCTTT. Its translation is CAWSVRQGNTEAFF.